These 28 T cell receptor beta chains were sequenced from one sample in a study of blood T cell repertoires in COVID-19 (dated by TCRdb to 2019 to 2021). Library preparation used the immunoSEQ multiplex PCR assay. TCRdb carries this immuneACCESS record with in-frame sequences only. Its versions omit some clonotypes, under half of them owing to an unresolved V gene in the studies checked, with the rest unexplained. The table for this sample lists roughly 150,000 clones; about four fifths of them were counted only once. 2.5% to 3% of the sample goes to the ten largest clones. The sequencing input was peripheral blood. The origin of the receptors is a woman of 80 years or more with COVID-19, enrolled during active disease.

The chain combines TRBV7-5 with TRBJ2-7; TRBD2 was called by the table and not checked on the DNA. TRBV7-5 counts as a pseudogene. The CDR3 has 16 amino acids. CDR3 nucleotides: TGTGTCAGAAGCCCCAGGACTAGCGGGAGCTCCTACGAGCAGTACTTC. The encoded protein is CVRSPRTSGSSYEQYF.

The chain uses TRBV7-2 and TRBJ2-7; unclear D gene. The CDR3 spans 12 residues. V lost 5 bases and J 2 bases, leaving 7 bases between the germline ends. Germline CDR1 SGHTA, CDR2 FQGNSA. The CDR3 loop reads CASSLSPYEQYF. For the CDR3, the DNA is TGTGCCAGCAGCCTATCCCCCTACGAGCAGTACTTC.

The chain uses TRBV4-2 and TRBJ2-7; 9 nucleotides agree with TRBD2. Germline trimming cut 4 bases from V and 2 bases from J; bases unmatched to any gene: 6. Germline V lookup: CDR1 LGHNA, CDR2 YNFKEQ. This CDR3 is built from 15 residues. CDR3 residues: CASSPGASGAYEQYF. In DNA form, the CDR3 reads TGTGCCAGCAGCCCCGGGGCTAGCGGGGCCTACGAGCAGTACTTC.

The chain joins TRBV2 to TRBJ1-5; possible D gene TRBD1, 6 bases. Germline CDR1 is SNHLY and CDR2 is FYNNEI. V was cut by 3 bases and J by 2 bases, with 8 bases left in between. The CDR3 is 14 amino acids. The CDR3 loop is CASSEAGGNQPQHF. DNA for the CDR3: TGTGCCAGCAGTGAGGCAGGGGGCAATCAGCCCCAGCATTTT. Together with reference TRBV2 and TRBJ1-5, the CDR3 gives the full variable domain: EPEVTQTPSHQVTQMGQEVILRCVPISNHLYFYWYRQILGQKVEFLVSFYNNEISEKSEIFDDQFSVERPDGSNFTLKIRSTKLEDSAMYFCASSEAGGNQPQHFGDGTRLSIL.

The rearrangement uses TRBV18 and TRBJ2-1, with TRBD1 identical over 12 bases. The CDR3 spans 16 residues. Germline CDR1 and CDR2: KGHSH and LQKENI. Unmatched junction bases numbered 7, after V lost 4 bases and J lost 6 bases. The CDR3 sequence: CASSRSGTGGLNEQFF. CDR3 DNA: TGTGCCAGCTCACGTTCTGGGACAGGGGGCCTCAATGAGCAGTTCTTC. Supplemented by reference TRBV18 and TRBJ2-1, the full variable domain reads NAGVMQNPRHLVRRRGQEARLRCSPMKGHSHVYWYRQLPEEGLKFMVYLQKENIIDESGMPKERFSAEFPKEGPSILRIQQVVRGDSAAYFCASSRSGTGGLNEQFFGPGTRLTVL.

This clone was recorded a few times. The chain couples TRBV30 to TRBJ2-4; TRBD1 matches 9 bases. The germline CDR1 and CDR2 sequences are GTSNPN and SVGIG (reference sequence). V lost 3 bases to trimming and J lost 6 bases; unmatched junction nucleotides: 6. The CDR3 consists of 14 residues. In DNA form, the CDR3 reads TGTGCCTGGAGAACAGGGGGCGCATTAAACATTCAGTACTTC. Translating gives CAWRTGGALNIQYF.

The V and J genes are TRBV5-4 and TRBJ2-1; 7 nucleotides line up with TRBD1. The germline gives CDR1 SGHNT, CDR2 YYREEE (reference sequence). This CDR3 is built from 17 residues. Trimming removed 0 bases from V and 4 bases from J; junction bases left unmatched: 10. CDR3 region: CASSLGQGNGLYNEQFF. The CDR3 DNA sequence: TGTGCCAGCAGCTTGGGACAGGGAAACGGACTTTACAATGAGCAGTTCTTC.

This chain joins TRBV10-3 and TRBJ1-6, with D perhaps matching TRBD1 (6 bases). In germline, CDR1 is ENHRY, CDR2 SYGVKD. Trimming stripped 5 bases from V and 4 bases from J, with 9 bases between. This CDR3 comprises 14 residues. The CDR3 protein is CAISFGQYNSPLHF. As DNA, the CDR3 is TGTGCCATCAGTTTTGGACAGTATAATTCACCCCTCCACTTT.

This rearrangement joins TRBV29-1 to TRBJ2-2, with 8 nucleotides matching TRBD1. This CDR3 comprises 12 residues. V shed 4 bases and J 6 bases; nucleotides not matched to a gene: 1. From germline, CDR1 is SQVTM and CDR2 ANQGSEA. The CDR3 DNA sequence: TGCAGCGTTGGACAGGGGTCCGGGGAGCTGTTTTTT. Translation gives CSVGQGSGELFF.

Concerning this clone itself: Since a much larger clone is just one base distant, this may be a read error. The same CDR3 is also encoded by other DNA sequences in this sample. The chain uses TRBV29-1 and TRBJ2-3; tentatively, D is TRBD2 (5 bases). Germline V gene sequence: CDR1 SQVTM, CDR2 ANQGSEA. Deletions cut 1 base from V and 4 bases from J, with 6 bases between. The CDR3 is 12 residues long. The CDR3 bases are TGCAGCGTTGAAGGGGGAGCAGATACGCAGTATTTT. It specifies CSVEGGADTQYF.

The CDR3 DNA reads as TGTGCCAGCAGCCAAGGACTAGCTGAACGAATGGAGCAGTACTTC. Protein sequence: CASSQGLAERMEQYF. The chain joins TRBV4-2 to TRBJ2-7, with 7 bases identical to TRBD2. V shed 1 base and J 7 bases; nucleotides not matched to a gene: 10. This CDR3 has 15 residues. Germline loops: CDR1 LGHNA, CDR2 YNFKEQ.

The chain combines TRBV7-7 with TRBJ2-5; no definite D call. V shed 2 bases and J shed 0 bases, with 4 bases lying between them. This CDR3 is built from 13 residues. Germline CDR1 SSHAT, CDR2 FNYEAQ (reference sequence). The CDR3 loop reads CASSLTYQETQYF. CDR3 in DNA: TGTGCCAGCAGCTTAACTTACCAAGAGACCCAGTACTTC.

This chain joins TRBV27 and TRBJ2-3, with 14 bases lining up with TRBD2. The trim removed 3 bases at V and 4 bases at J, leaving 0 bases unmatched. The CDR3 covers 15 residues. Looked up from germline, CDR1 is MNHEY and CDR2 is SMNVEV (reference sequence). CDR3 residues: CASSLGLAGADTQYF. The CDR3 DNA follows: TGTGCCAGCAGTTTGGGACTAGCGGGAGCAGATACGCAGTATTTT.

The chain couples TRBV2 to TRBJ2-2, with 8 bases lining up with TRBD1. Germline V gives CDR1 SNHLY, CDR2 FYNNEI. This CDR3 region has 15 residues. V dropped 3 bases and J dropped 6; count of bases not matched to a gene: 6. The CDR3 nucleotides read TGTGCCAGCAGTGAGACAGGGGAAAACGCCGGGGAGCTGTTTTTT. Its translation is CASSETGENAGELFF. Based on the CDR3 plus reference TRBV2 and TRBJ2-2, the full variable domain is EPEVTQTPSHQVTQMGQEVILRCVPISNHLYFYWYRQILGQKVEFLVSFYNNEISEKSEIFDDQFSVERPDGSNFTLKIRSTKLEDSAMYFCASSETGENAGELFFGEGSRLTVL.

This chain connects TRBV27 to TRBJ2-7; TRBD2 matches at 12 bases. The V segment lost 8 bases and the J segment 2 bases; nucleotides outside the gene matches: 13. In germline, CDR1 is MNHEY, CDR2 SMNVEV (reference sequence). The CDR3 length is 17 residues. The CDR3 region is CASYPWLAGGDTYEQYF. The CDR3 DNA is TGTGCCAGCTACCCGTGGCTAGCGGGAGGGGACACCTACGAGCAGTACTTC.

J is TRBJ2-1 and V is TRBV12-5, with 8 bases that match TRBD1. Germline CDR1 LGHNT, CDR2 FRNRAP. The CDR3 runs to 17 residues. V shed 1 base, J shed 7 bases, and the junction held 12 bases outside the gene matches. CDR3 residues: CASGLALARTGLNEQFF. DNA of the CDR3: TGTGCTAGTGGTTTGGCCCTCGCCCGGACAGGGTTAAATGAGCAGTTCTTC.

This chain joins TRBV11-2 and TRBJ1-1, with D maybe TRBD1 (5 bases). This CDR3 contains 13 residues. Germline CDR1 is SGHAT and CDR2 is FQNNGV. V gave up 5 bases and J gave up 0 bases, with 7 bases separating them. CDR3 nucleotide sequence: TGTGCCAGCAGCGCGACAGTGAACACTGAAGCTTTCTTT. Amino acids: CASSATVNTEAFF.

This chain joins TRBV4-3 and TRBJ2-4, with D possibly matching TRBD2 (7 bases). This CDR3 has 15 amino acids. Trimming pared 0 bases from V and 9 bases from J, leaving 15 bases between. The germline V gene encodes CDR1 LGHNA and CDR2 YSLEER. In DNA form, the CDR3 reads TGCGCCAGCAGCCAAGAGGGGGGGGGCCTTAGCATTCAGTACTTC. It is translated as CASSQEGGGLSIQYF.

CDR3 amino acids: CASRTGLASAGELFF. The CDR3 region has the DNA TGTGCCAGCAGAACAGGACTAGCGTCCGCCGGGGAGCTGTTTTTT. The rearrangement joins TRBV7-8 to TRBJ2-2; TRBD2 aligns across 9 bases. The V gene's germline CDR1 is SGHVS and CDR2 FQNEAQ. CDR3 length: 15 amino acids. Germline trimming cut 6 bases from V and 6 bases from J; bases unmatched to any gene: 8.

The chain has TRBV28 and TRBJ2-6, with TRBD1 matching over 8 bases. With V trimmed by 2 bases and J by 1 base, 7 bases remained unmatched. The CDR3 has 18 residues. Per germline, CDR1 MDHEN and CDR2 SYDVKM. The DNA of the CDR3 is TGTGCCAGCAGTTTAAAGACAGGGGCCACTTCTGGGGCCAACGTCCTGACTTTC. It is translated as CASSLKTGATSGANVLTF.

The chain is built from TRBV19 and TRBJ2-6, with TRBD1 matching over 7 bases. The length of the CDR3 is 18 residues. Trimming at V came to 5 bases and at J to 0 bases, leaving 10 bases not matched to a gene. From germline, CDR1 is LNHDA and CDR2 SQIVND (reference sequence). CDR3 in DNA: TGTGCCAGTAGTCCTCGGCCAGGGGGAAGCTCTGGGGCCAACGTCCTGACTTTC. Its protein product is CASSPRPGGSSGANVLTF.

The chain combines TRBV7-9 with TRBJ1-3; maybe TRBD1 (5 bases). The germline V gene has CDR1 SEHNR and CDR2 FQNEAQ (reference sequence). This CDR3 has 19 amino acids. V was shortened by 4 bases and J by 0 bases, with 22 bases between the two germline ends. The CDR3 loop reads CASSSWGGSSVSSGNTIYF. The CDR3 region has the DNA TGTGCCAGCAGCTCATGGGGGGGTTCGTCGGTGAGCTCTGGAAACACCATATATTTT.

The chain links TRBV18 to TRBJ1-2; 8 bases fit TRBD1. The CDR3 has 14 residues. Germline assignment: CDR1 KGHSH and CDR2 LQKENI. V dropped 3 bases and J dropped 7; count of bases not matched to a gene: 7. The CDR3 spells CASSPYAGGVGYTF. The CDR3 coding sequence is TGTGCCAGCTCACCGTATGCAGGGGGCGTTGGCTACACCTTC.

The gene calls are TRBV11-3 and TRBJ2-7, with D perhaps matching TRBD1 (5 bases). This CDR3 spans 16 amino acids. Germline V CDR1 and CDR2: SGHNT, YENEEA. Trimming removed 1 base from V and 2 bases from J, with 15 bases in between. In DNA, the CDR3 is TGTGCCAGCAGCTTAGGATCAGGGAAAGGGACCTACGAGCAGTACTTC. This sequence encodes CASSLGSGKGTYEQYF.

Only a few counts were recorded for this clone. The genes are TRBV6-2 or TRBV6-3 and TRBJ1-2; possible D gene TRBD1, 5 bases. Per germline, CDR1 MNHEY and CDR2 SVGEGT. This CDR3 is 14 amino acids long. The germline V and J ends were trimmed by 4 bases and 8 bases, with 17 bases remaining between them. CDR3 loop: CASSSRGTVRGYTF. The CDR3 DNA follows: TGTGCCAGCAGTTCCCGGGGGACGGTCCGCGGCTACACCTTC.

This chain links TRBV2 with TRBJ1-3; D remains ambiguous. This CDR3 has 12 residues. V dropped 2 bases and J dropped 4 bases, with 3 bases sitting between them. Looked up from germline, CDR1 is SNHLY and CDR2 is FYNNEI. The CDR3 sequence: CASSEQGNTIYF. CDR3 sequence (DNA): TGTGCCAGCAGTGAACAGGGAAACACCATATATTTT. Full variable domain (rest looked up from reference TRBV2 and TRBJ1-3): EPEVTQTPSHQVTQMGQEVILRCVPISNHLYFYWYRQILGQKVEFLVSFYNNEISEKSEIFDDQFSVERPDGSNFTLKIRSTKLEDSAMYFCASSEQGNTIYFGEGSWLTVV.

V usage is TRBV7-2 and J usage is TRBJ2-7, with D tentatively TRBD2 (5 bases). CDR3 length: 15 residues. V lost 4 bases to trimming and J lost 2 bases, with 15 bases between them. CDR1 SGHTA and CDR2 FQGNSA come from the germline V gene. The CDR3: CASSSGPGSAYEQYF. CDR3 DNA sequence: TGTGCCAGCAGCTCGGGTCCGGGGTCGGCCTACGAGCAGTACTTC.

CDR3 DNA: TGTGCCAGCAGCCGAGACAGGTCCTCGGGAGAGACCCAGTACTTC. As protein: CASSRDRSSGETQYF. The rearrangement uses TRBV2 and TRBJ2-5, with a possible D match to TRBD1 (6 bases). CDR1 SNHLY and CDR2 FYNNEI come from the germline V gene. The V end was cut by 6 bases, the J end by 4 bases, with 18 bases between. The CDR3 runs 15 residues.